A selection of T cell receptor beta chains follows, all from one sample in a study of CD4 T cells in relation to SARS-CoV-2 and coronaviruses. These TCRs' antigens remain unknown. Libraries were prepared by immunoSEQ multiplex PCR; TCRdb keeps only in-frame clonotypes and omits some of them. This table has about 36,000 clones, around 80% appearing once. Source material: memory CD4+ T cells from PBMCs, cultured in vitro. These receptors all come from an adult with COVID-19. Both conserved end residues are part of each CDR3. A D gene is named only where the DNA matches it firmly. Rows give clone size only sometimes, using once, few, many, or a class for an expanded clone.

DNA: TGCGCCAGCAGCGGAGGGACAGTCTACGAGCAGTACTTC
CDR3: CASSGGTVYEQYF
V: TRBV5-1
J: TRBJ2-7
size: NA
D: NA

DNA: TGTGCCAGCAGCTTAACGGGGACTAGCGGGAGCACAGATACGCAGTATTTT
CDR3: CASSLTGTSGSTDTQYF
V: TRBV7-3
J: TRBJ2-3
size: once
D: TRBD2

DNA: TGCGCCAGCAGCCAGGGCCTGATCCCCGGGGCTAGCGGGAGGCGAGGCCGAGATACGCAGTATTTT
CDR3: CASSQGLIPGASGRRGRDTQYF
V: TRBV4-1
J: TRBJ2-3
size: NA
D: TRBD2

DNA: TGTGCCAGTTACCGGGACAGGAACTACGAGCAGTACTTC
CDR3: CASYRDRNYEQYF
V: TRBV2
J: TRBJ2-7
size: few
D: TRBD1

DNA: TGTGCCAGCAGTTCCCCGGGACAGGGGGACACTGAAGCTTTCTTT
CDR3: CASSSPGQGDTEAFF
V: TRBV28
J: TRBJ1-1
size: NA
D: TRBD1

DNA: TGTGCCAGCAGCCTACATTCTGGGGGCGGGAGCTACAATGAGCAGTTCTTC
CDR3: CASSLHSGGGSYNEQFF
V: TRBV7-3
J: TRBJ2-1
size: NA
D: NA

DNA: TGTGCCTGGAGCGACAGTCTCGGGACCGGGGAGCTGTTTTTT
CDR3: CAWSDSLGTGELFF
V: TRBV30
J: TRBJ2-2
size: NA
D: NA

DNA: TGTGCCAGCTCTCCGGGGAGTAGATCCTACAATGAGCAGTTCTTC
CDR3: CASSPGSRSYNEQFF
V: TRBV18
J: TRBJ2-1
size: medium-sized
D: NA

DNA: TGTGCCAGCAGCTTATCACGAAACACCGGGGAGCTGTTTTTT
CDR3: CASSLSRNTGELFF
V: TRBV7-3
J: TRBJ2-2
size: NA
D: NA

DNA: TGTGCCAGCAGTTTCCTAGCGGACTATTACGAGCAGTACTTC
CDR3: CASSFLADYYEQYF
V: TRBV28
J: TRBJ2-7
size: once
D: TRBD2

DNA: TGTGCCAGCAGCTCACGGACAGGGATCTCAGCTTTCTTT
CDR3: CASSSRTGISAFF
V: TRBV11-2
J: TRBJ1-1
size: NA
D: TRBD1

DNA: TGTGCCAGCAGTTCAGGGACAGGTTCCACCGGGGAGCTGTTTTTT
CDR3: CASSSGTGSTGELFF
V: TRBV27
J: TRBJ2-2
size: NA
D: TRBD1

DNA: TGTGCCAGCTCACCGGGACAACAAGAGACCCAGTACTTC
CDR3: CASSPGQQETQYF
V: TRBV18
J: TRBJ2-5
size: NA
D: NA

DNA: TGCAGCGTTGAACAGGCGAGCTCCTACGAGCAGTACTTC
CDR3: CSVEQASSYEQYF
V: TRBV29-1
J: TRBJ2-7
size: NA
D: NA

DNA: TGCGCCAGCAGCCCGCTAGCGGGAGGGCCTGGTGAGCAGTTCTTC
CDR3: CASSPLAGGPGEQFF
V: TRBV5-1
J: TRBJ2-1
size: NA
D: TRBD2

DNA: TGTGCCAGCAGTGAAACGGCTAGCGGGAGGGCCTACGAGCAGTACTTC
CDR3: CASSETASGRAYEQYF
V: TRBV6-1
J: TRBJ2-7
size: NA
D: TRBD2

DNA: TGTGCCTGGACTGGGGGTTCCCACAATGAGCAGTTCTTC
CDR3: CAWTGGSHNEQFF
V: TRBV30
J: TRBJ2-1
size: NA
D: NA

DNA: TGTGCCAGCAGCCAAGATATGGCAGGGGGACTTGGAAACACCATATATTTT
CDR3: CASSQDMAGGLGNTIYF
V: TRBV3-1/TRBV3-2
J: TRBJ1-3
size: once
D: TRBD1

DNA: TGTGCCAGCAGTTACTCGGCCAGCGGGATATCCAAAAACATTCAGTACTTC
CDR3: CASSYSASGISKNIQYF
V: TRBV6-2/TRBV6-3
J: TRBJ2-4
size: NA
D: TRBD2

DNA: TGCAGCGTTGAGGCTGCGGGAGGGCGGTTGGATGAGCAGTTCTTC
CDR3: CSVEAAGGRLDEQFF
V: TRBV29-1
J: TRBJ2-1
size: NA
D: TRBD2

DNA: TGTGCCAGCAGTTCGCCAGGGGGTTCAACTAATGAAAAACTGTTTTTT
CDR3: CASSSPGGSTNEKLFF
V: TRBV6-2/TRBV6-3
J: TRBJ1-4
size: NA
D: TRBD1

DNA: TGTGCCAGCAGGGATAAGGGTAGATATGGCTACACCTTC
CDR3: CASRDKGRYGYTF
V: TRBV2
J: TRBJ1-2
size: few
D: NA

DNA: TGTGCCAGCAGCCGCAAGGGAGCGAGTAGCGGGAGACTCGCAGATACGCAGTATTTT
CDR3: CASSRKGASSGRLADTQYF
V: TRBV3-1/TRBV3-2
J: TRBJ2-3
size: NA
D: TRBD2

DNA: TGTGCCAGTAGGGACAGGGGGACAGGCACAGATACGCAGTATTTT
CDR3: CASRDRGTGTDTQYF
V: TRBV19
J: TRBJ2-3
size: NA
D: TRBD1

DNA: TGTGCCAGCCGCCAGCGGGAGGGCCGATTGGATGAGCAGTTCTTC
CDR3: CASRQREGRLDEQFF
V: TRBV7-2
J: TRBJ2-1
size: few
D: TRBD2

DNA: TGTGCCAGCAGAACCTGGACTAGCGGGGAGGGAGGCACAGATACGCAGTATTTT
CDR3: CASRTWTSGEGGTDTQYF
V: TRBV27
J: TRBJ2-3
size: NA
D: TRBD2

DNA: TGTGCCAGCAGTTTCACGACCAATGCAGTCTACGAGCAGTACTTC
CDR3: CASSFTTNAVYEQYF
V: TRBV28
J: TRBJ2-7
size: NA
D: NA

DNA: TGTGCCAGCAGTTTTGGGGCGGGAGCGGGGCAGTTCTTC
CDR3: CASSFGAGAGQFF
V: TRBV12-3/TRBV12-4
J: TRBJ2-1
size: NA
D: TRBD2

DNA: TGTGCCAGCAGTCGAACGGAATACGAGCAGTACTTC
CDR3: CASSRTEYEQYF
V: TRBV7-8
J: TRBJ2-7
size: NA
D: NA

DNA: TGTGCCAGTAGTCCCCTCTGGTCCAGGGCAAACTCGAACACTGAAGCTTTCTTT
CDR3: CASSPLWSRANSNTEAFF
V: TRBV19
J: TRBJ1-1
size: NA
D: NA

DNA: TGTGCCAGCAGCGCCTCCCTAGGACGCGGGGAGCTGTTTTTT
CDR3: CASSASLGRGELFF
V: TRBV7-9
J: TRBJ2-2
size: NA
D: NA

DNA: TGTGCCAGCAGCCAAGAGTACGGAGATACGCAGTATTTT
CDR3: CASSQEYGDTQYF
V: TRBV3-1/TRBV3-2
J: TRBJ2-3
size: NA
D: NA

DNA: TGTGCCAGCAGCCCATGGGACTCCTTCCCCCCGGATACGCAGTATTTT
CDR3: CASSPWDSFPPDTQYF
V: TRBV13
J: TRBJ2-3
size: NA
D: NA

DNA: TGCAGCGTGAGAACCGGGACTAGCGGGAACTACGAGCAGTACTTC
CDR3: CSVRTGTSGNYEQYF
V: TRBV29-1
J: TRBJ2-7
size: NA
D: TRBD2

DNA: TGTGCCAGCAGTTATAGCGGGAGGGAGATGACAGATACGCAGTATTTT
CDR3: CASSYSGREMTDTQYF
V: TRBV6-2/TRBV6-3
J: TRBJ2-3
size: NA
D: TRBD2

DNA: TGTGCCAGCAGCCACGGACTAGCGGGAGCAGAGACCCAGTACTTC
CDR3: CASSHGLAGAETQYF
V: TRBV3-1/TRBV3-2
J: TRBJ2-5
size: NA
D: TRBD2

DNA: TGTGCCAGTGGGTTGACCTCCGCGGGGGAGACCCAGTACTTC
CDR3: CASGLTSAGETQYF
V: TRBV7-9
J: TRBJ2-5
size: NA
D: NA

DNA: TGTGCCTGGAGTCCTACTAGCGGGAGAGTTAATGAGCAGTTCTTC
CDR3: CAWSPTSGRVNEQFF
V: TRBV30
J: TRBJ2-1
size: NA
D: TRBD2

DNA: TGTGCCACCAGCAGATGGACAGGACAAGAGACCCAGTACTTC
CDR3: CATSRWTGQETQYF
V: TRBV15
J: TRBJ2-5
size: NA
D: TRBD1

DNA: TGTGCCAGCAGCCTCGGAGCCACCGGGGAGCTGTTTTTT
CDR3: CASSLGATGELFF
V: TRBV28
J: TRBJ2-2
size: NA
D: NA

DNA: TGTGCCAGCCGGGGGGTGTCCTACAATGAGCAGTTCTTC
CDR3: CASRGVSYNEQFF
V: TRBV6-5
J: TRBJ2-1
size: NA
D: TRBD2

DNA: TGTGCCAGTAGTATAAAGACGGGATCCTACGAGCAGTACTTC
CDR3: CASSIKTGSYEQYF
V: TRBV19
J: TRBJ2-7
size: NA
D: NA

DNA: TGTGCTAGTGGTTTGGCCATGCCGAAGACGAACAATGAGCAGTTCTTC
CDR3: CASGLAMPKTNNEQFF
V: TRBV12-5
J: TRBJ2-1
size: NA
D: NA

DNA: TGTGCCAGCAGCGAGCGGGGAGGGCCAGATACGCAGTATTTT
CDR3: CASSERGGPDTQYF
V: TRBV28
J: TRBJ2-3
size: NA
D: TRBD2

DNA: TGTGCCAGCAGCCAAGAGCATCAAGAGACCCAGTACTTC
CDR3: CASSQEHQETQYF
V: TRBV3-1/TRBV3-2
J: TRBJ2-5
size: NA
D: NA

DNA: TGTGCCAGCAGTCGACAGGGGAATCAGCCCCAGCATTTT
CDR3: CASSRQGNQPQHF
V: TRBV2
J: TRBJ1-5
size: NA
D: TRBD1

DNA: TGTGCCAGCGTCAGCGGGATTCACAATGAGCAGTTCTTC
CDR3: CASVSGIHNEQFF
V: TRBV21-1
J: TRBJ2-1
size: NA
D: NA

DNA: TGTGCCAGCAGCTTAGTGGGGCTAGCGGGAGAGCAAGAGACCCAGTACTTC
CDR3: CASSLVGLAGEQETQYF
V: TRBV7-2
J: TRBJ2-5
size: NA
D: TRBD2

DNA: TGTGCCAGCTCACCACCCGGACAGAGATCCTACGAGCAGTACTTC
CDR3: CASSPPGQRSYEQYF
V: TRBV18
J: TRBJ2-7
size: NA
D: NA

DNA: TGTGCCTGGATTAGGGGGCTTGGTGGCTACACCTTC
CDR3: CAWIRGLGGYTF
V: TRBV30
J: TRBJ1-2
size: NA
D: TRBD1

DNA: TGTGCCAGTAGTATCGGTTGGGGACAGGGGAATTCACCCCTCCACTTT
CDR3: CASSIGWGQGNSPLHF
V: TRBV19
J: TRBJ1-6
size: NA
D: TRBD1

DNA: TGTGCCAGCAGCTTAGCGCGGCTAGCGGGAGGCCGCAACAATGAGCAGTTCTTC
CDR3: CASSLARLAGGRNNEQFF
V: TRBV7-9
J: TRBJ2-1
size: few
D: TRBD2

DNA: TGTGCCAGCAGTGAGGACGGGAGCTACAATGAGCAGTTCTTC
CDR3: CASSEDGSYNEQFF
V: TRBV2
J: TRBJ2-1
size: NA
D: NA

DNA: TGTGCCAGCAGCCAAGTCAAGCGGAAACAAGAGACCCAGTACTTC
CDR3: CASSQVKRKQETQYF
V: TRBV3-1/TRBV3-2
J: TRBJ2-5
size: NA
D: NA